Listed here are 5 T cell receptor beta chains from one sample, sequenced in a study of identical twins. TCRdb re-derived calls from the 5' RACE reads in MiXCR, one entry per CDR3 protein. Of roughly 1,500,000 distinct CDR3 sequences listed, 25% to 35% are singletons. Input material: cord blood. These receptors were obtained from a newborn girl in good health.

This clonotype was recorded many times. The gene calls are TRBV20-1 and TRBJ2-7; 10 bases line up with TRBD2. The CDR3 length is 13 residues. Germline assignment: CDR1 DFQATT and CDR2 SNEGSKA (reference sequence). Germline trimming cut 5 bases from V and 0 bases from J; bases unmatched to any gene: 1. In DNA form, the CDR3 reads TGCAGTGCTCCTAGCGGGAGCTCCTACGAGCAGTACTTC. As protein: CSAPSGSSYEQYF.

The chain recombines TRBV24-1 with TRBJ1-5; D remains ambiguous. There are 13 residues in the CDR3. Trimming took 1 base from V and 7 from J, leaving 7 bases between them. CDR1 KGHDR and CDR2 SFDVKD come from the germline V gene. This chain's CDR3 is CATSDLGEQPQHF. The DNA of the CDR3 is TGTGCCACCAGTGATTTAGGAGAGCAGCCCCAGCATTTT.

To note about this clonotype: The junction differs from germline at one of its ends, possibly a read error. The gene calls are TRBV11-2 and TRBJ1-6, with D possibly matching TRBD1 (6 bases). The CDR3 sequence is 20 residues long. Per the germline V gene, CDR1 is SGHAT and CDR2 is FQNNGV. CDR3 region: CASSLDLEEGHLDYNSPPHF. The CDR3 DNA sequence: TGTGCCAGCAGCTTAGATCTGGAGGAGGGACATTTAGATTATAATTCACCCCCCCACTTT.

This chain links TRBV11-2 with TRBJ2-3, with D perhaps assigned TRBD1 or TRBD2 (5 bases each). The CDR3 sequence is 14 residues long. Germline CDR1 and CDR2: SGHAT and FQNNGV. Trimming stripped 5 bases from V and 5 bases from J, with 14 bases between. As DNA, the CDR3 is TGTGCCAGCAGCCCCTTGGGGGACGGAGATACGCAGTATTTT. Residues: CASSPLGDGDTQYF.

This clonotype has a handful of counts. The chain is built from TRBV7-8 and TRBJ2-5; D not certain. Germline V CDR1 and CDR2: SGHVS, FQNEAQ. Trimming took 2 bases from V and 11 from J, leaving 21 bases between them. This CDR3 spans 15 amino acids. CDR3 sequence reads: CASSLRLSMLPEQYF. CDR3 bases: TGTGCCAGCAGCTTACGCCTAAGCATGCTGCCTGAGCAGTACTTC.